Shown below are 21 T cell receptor beta chains from a single sample sequenced in a study of T cell changes during pregnancy in multiple sclerosis. TCRdb's copy holds only in-frame clones and misses some; the assay was immunoSEQ multiplex PCR. The profile shows about 42,000 clones, around four fifths of them singletons. The sequences come from CD4+ T cells from peripheral blood mononuclear cells, collected before pregnancy. The receptors originated from a female donor with multiple sclerosis, enrolled in a pregnancy study.

The V gene is TRBV4-1, the J gene TRBJ2-3, with 10 bases fitting TRBD1. J gave up 7 bases and V 4 bases, and 8 bases lay outside the gene matches. Germline V gene data show CDR1 as MGHRA and CDR2 as YSYEKL. This CDR3 contains 15 residues. CDR3 nucleotides: TGCGCCAGCAGCCCAGAGCGACAGGGGGCATATACGCAGTATTTT. It yields the protein CASSPERQGAYTQYF.

This sequence joins TRBV7-2 and TRBJ2-7, with 11 bases fitting TRBD2. The CDR3 covers 16 residues. J was trimmed by 3 bases and V by 0 bases; bases with no gene match: 4. Germline CDR1 reads SGHTA; CDR2 reads FQGNSA. The CDR3 sequence: CASSLASGTSGYEQYF. The CDR3 nucleotides read TGTGCCAGCAGCTTAGCATCGGGGACTAGCGGCTACGAGCAGTACTTC.

The chain links TRBV11-3 to TRBJ2-3, with TRBD1 as a possible D gene (6 bases). Trimming cost V 4 bases and J 11 bases, with 16 bases left between them. CDR1 is SGHNT and CDR2 is YENEEA in the germline V gene. The CDR3 contains 13 residues. CDR3 sequence: CASSSQDRHWQYF. In nucleotides, the CDR3 is TGTGCCAGCAGCTCCCAGGACAGACATTGGCAGTATTTT. Complete variable domain (other parts from reference TRBV11-3 and TRBJ2-3): EAGVVQSPRYKIIEKKQPVAFWCNPISGHNTLYWYLQNLGQGPELLIRYENEEAVDDSQLPKDRFSAERLKGVDSTLKIQPAELGDSAVYLCASSSQDRHWQYFGPGTRLTVL.

The chain links TRBV5-1 to TRBJ2-2, with D possibly being TRBD1 (5 bases). Looked up from germline, CDR1 is SGHRS and CDR2 is YFSETQ. Trimming shortened V by 3 bases and J by 5 bases, and 8 bases separated the two germline ends. The CDR3 runs to 13 residues. CDR3 DNA: TGCGCCAGCAGCTCCAGGGAAACCGGGGAGCTGTTTTTT. This gives the protein CASSSRETGELFF.

The genes are TRBV9 and TRBJ1-1; no firm D call. The CDR3 totals 14 residues. Per germline, CDR1 SGDLS and CDR2 YYNGEE. V lost 0 bases, J lost 5 bases, and 11 bases lay in between. In nucleotides, the CDR3 is TGTGCCAGCAGCGTAGATAGTAGGAGGACTGAAGCTTTCTTT. It translates to CASSVDSRRTEAFF. The full variable domain, rest sourced from reference TRBV9 and TRBJ1-1, is DSGVTQTPKHLITATGQRVTLRCSPRSGDLSVYWYQQSLDQGLQFLIQYYNGEERAKGNILERFSAQQFPDLHSELNLSSLELGDSALYFCASSVDSRRTEAFFGQGTRLTVV.

The chain couples TRBV19 to TRBJ1-2; TRBD1 agrees at 7 bases. This CDR3 contains 14 residues. The germline CDR1 and CDR2 sequences are LNHDA and SQIVND (reference sequence). The junction had 5 bases not matched to a gene; V was cut back by 4 bases and J by 3 bases. The CDR3 DNA follows: TGTGCCAGTAGTACGCAGGGGGTAGACTATGGCTACACCTTC. Translated: CASSTQGVDYGYTF.

This clone was detected once. The chain employs TRBV5-1 and TRBJ1-1; 7 positions agree with TRBD1. Per the germline V gene, CDR1 is SGHRS and CDR2 is YFSETQ. V lost 3 bases to trimming and J lost 0 bases; unmatched junction nucleotides: 8. This CDR3 is built from 16 residues. The CDR3 region is CASSWTGSTMNTEAFF. CDR3 nucleotides: TGCGCCAGCAGCTGGACAGGATCTACCATGAACACTGAAGCTTTCTTT.

This sequence joins TRBV6-1 and TRBJ1-2; D gene uncertain. Trimming stripped 6 bases from V and 4 bases from J, with 12 bases between. The length of the CDR3 is 13 residues. Germline V gene data show CDR1 as MNHNS and CDR2 as SASEGT. Here the CDR3 reads CASREILGYGYTF. CDR3 sequence (DNA): TGTGCCAGCAGGGAAATTCTCGGCTATGGCTACACCTTC.

The chain carries TRBV6-1 and TRBJ1-2; perhaps TRBD1 as D (5 bases). Trimming removed 8 bases at V and 5 bases at J, with 15 bases between. Germline values: CDR1 MNHNS, CDR2 SASEGT. The CDR3 runs to 13 residues. CDR3 loop: CASRQGPPYGYTF. CDR3 DNA: TGTGCCAGCCGCCAGGGTCCCCCTTATGGCTACACCTTC.

The V gene is TRBV10-3, the J gene TRBJ1-5, with TRBD1 identical over 9 bases. After removal of 6 bases from V and 6 bases from J, the junction contained 6 bases not matched to a gene. There are 14 residues in the CDR3. Germline V lookup: CDR1 ENHRY, CDR2 SYGVKD. This CDR3 is CAIRGTGPSQPQHF. As DNA, the CDR3 is TGTGCCATCAGGGGGACAGGGCCGTCTCAGCCCCAGCATTTT.

This rearrangement joins TRBV6-1 to TRBJ1-3; D unresolved. Trimming removed 3 bases at V and 0 bases at J, with 6 bases between. CDR3 length: 14 amino acids. Germline CDR1 and CDR2: MNHNS and SASEGT. CDR3 nucleotides: TGTGCCAGCAGTGAGAGTAACTCTGGAAACACCATATATTTT. This encodes CASSESNSGNTIYF.

The chain links TRBV6-5 to TRBJ2-3, with D possibly being TRBD2 (6 bases). With 2 bases removed from V and 0 bases from J, the gap between germline ends came to 12 bases. Germline CDR1 reads MNHEY; CDR2 reads SVGAGI. This CDR3 contains 16 residues. For the CDR3, the DNA is TGTGCCAGCAGTTACGTAGCGGATTCTAGCACAGATACGCAGTATTTT. Translating it yields CASSYVADSSTDTQYF.

This chain joins TRBV7-3 and TRBJ1-3; D possibly corresponds to TRBD1 (6 bases). Trimming cost V 5 bases and J 4 bases, with 18 bases left between them. The CDR3 consists of 16 residues. Germline V lookup: CDR1 SGHTA, CDR2 FQGTGA. The CDR3 DNA reads as TGTGCCAGCAGCATAGGCAGGGGTCGGTCAGGAAACACCATATATTTT. This codes for CASSIGRGRSGNTIYF.

The sample holds a few counts of this clone. The chain joins TRBV10-3 to TRBJ2-7, with D possibly being TRBD1 (5 bases). The CDR3 totals 14 residues. V lost 0 bases and J 6 bases, leaving 12 bases between the germline ends. Germline lookup yields CDR1 ENHRY and CDR2 SYGVKD. CDR3 DNA: TGTGCCATCAGTGAGTCGTCGACAGTAGGCGAGCAGTACTTC. It codes for CAISESSTVGEQYF.

The chain carries TRBV7-9 and TRBJ2-1; perhaps TRBD2 as D (5 bases). V lost 5 bases and J lost 5, with 19 bases in between. This CDR3 is built from 16 residues. Per germline, CDR1 SEHNR and CDR2 FQNEAQ (reference sequence). DNA of the CDR3: TGTGCCAGCAGCCCCCAAGGGTGGGCCGGGGACAATGAGCAGTTCTTC. It is translated as CASSPQGWAGDNEQFF.

The chain is built from TRBV7-9 and TRBJ2-6, with a possible D match to TRBD1 (5 bases). CDR1 SEHNR and CDR2 FQNEAQ come from the germline V gene (reference sequence). Trimming pared 1 base from V and 1 base from J, leaving 11 bases between. This CDR3 region has 17 residues. For the CDR3, the DNA is TGTGCCAGCAGCTTAGATAGGGGTTCGTCTGGGGCCAACGTCCTGACTTTC. This gives the protein CASSLDRGSSGANVLTF.

The chain has TRBV18 and TRBJ2-3, with a possible D match to TRBD1 (6 bases). Trimming cost V 2 bases and J 1 base, with 13 bases left between them. This CDR3 is 16 amino acids long. Germline CDR1 KGHSH, CDR2 LQKENI. CDR3 region: CASSPNENRGTDTQYF. The CDR3 DNA follows: TGTGCCAGCTCACCAAATGAAAACAGGGGCACAGATACGCAGTATTTT.

This chain links TRBV6-5 with TRBJ1-1; TRBD1 agrees at 7 bases. The CDR3 length is 14 residues. CDR1 and CDR2 from the germline V gene are MNHEY and SVGAGI. V dropped 2 bases and J dropped 4; count of bases not matched to a gene: 4. In nucleotides, the CDR3 is TGTGCCAGCAGTTACCTGACAGGGACCACTGAAGCTTTCTTT. It yields the protein CASSYLTGTTEAFF.

The chain carries TRBV2 and TRBJ2-4; D possibly corresponds to TRBD1 (6 bases). Germline V CDR1 and CDR2: SNHLY, FYNNEI. The V and J ends lost 8 bases and 6 bases respectively, with 17 bases between them. This CDR3 is 14 amino acids long. This CDR3 reads CASATGPTVNIQYF. As DNA, the CDR3 is TGTGCCAGCGCAACAGGGCCAACGGTAAACATTCAGTACTTC.

The V and J genes are TRBV6-1 and TRBJ1-4; 9 bases match TRBD1. J lost 8 bases, V lost 5 bases, and 6 bases had no gene match. The germline V gene encodes CDR1 MNHNS and CDR2 SASEGT. The CDR3 has 14 residues. The CDR3 is CASSTGQGPEKLFF. The CDR3, as DNA: TGTGCCAGCAGTACGGGACAGGGACCGGAAAAACTGTTTTTT.

V is TRBV10-3 and J is TRBJ2-3, with D possibly matching TRBD2 (5 bases). The CDR3 length is 16 residues. Trimming shortened V by 0 bases and J by 2 bases, and 12 bases separated the two germline ends. Germline assignment: CDR1 ENHRY and CDR2 SYGVKD. The CDR3 coding sequence is TGTGCCATCAGTGAGTCCGGAGGTCTTGACACAGATACGCAGTATTTT. Its translation is CAISESGGLDTDTQYF.